The present T cell receptor (beta chain) was sequenced within a study of human T cells and chemical hapten exposure. Noted time point: patch test 1, 2 weeks after DPC sensitization. Sample treatment: therapeutic diphenylcyclopropenone sensitization with weekly scalp DPC. Blood draws preceded each patch test application. The study's library attached unique molecular identifiers to single cDNA molecules. TCRdb reanalysed the RACE reads using MiXCR and keeps one entry per CDR3 protein. The table lists 340,000 or so distinct CDR3 sequences, roughly 6.9% of them singletons. Germline loops: CDR1 SGHRS, CDR2 YFSETQ. This CDR3 comprises 14 residues. Trimming shortened V by 1 base and J by 8 bases, and 15 bases separated the two germline ends. This clonotype was found a few times.

This TCR was sampled from a woman aged 18-29 years with alopecia areata. Some clones in this sample may be carry-over from other donors' samples. The sequenced sample was whole blood, obtained in connection with sensitization to the hapten diphenylcyclopropenone (DPC). This chain joins TRBV5-1 and TRBJ1-1; D uncertain. The CDR3 sequence is CASSLHGLTGEAFF. Here the CDR3 DNA reads TGCGCCAGCAGCTTGCACGGACTTACTGGAGAAGCTTTCTTT.